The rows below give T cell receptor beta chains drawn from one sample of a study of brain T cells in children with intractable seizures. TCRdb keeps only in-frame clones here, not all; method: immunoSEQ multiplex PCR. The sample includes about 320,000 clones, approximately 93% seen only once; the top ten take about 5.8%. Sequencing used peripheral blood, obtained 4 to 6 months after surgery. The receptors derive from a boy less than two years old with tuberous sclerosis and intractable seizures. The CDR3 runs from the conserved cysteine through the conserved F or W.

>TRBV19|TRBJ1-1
CASSIKWNTEAFF
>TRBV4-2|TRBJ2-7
CASSQGGTLGPYEQYF
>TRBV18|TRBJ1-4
CASSKWQGGEKLFF
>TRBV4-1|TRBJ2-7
CASSRETSGRPYEQYF
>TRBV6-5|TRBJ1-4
CASSQDLPGNEKLFF
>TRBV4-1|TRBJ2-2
CASSQVFLAGGLGELFF
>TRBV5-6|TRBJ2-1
CASSLGGNEQFF
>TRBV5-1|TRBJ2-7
CASSLGFLEQYF
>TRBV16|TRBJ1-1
CASSPNSVYTEAFF
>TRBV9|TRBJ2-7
CASSDGFGAYEQYF
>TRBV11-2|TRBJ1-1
CASSFLRYTEAFF
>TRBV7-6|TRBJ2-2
CASSLTYPGLAGELFF
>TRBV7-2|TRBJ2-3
CASSLEFPAGFADTQYF
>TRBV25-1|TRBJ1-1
CASSERRGNTEAFF
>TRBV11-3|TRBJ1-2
CASSPDGYGYTF
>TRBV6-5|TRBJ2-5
CASSYSNGAETQYF
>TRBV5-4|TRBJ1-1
CASSSMRTEAFF
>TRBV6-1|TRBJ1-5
CASSEGAGGKEPQHF
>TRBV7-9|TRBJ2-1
CASSNLWDGEQFF
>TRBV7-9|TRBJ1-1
CASGPVMNTEAFF
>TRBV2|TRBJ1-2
CASRDHRVFEGYTF
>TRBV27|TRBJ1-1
CASSSTGLTEAFF